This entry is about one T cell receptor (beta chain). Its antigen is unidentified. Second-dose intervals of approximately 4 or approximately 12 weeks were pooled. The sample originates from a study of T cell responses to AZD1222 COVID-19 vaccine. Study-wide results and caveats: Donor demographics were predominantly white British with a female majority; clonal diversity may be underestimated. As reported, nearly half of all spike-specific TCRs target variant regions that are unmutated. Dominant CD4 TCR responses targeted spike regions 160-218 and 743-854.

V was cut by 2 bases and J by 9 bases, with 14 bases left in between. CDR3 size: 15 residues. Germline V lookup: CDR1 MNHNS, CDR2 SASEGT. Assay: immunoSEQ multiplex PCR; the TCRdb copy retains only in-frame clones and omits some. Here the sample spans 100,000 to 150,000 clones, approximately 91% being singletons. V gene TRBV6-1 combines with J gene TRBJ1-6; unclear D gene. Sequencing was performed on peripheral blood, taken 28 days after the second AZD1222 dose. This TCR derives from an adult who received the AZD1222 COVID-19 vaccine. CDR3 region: CASSETSSRSSPLHF. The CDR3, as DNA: TGTGCCAGCAGTGAAACGTCATCACGTAGTTCACCCCTCCACTTT.